Here is one TCR beta chain with its context. As yet, its antigen is unknown. V shed 4 bases and J shed 4 bases, with 7 bases lying between them. The CDR3 is 13 residues long. Profiling relied on immunoSEQ multiplex PCR, and the TCRdb table lists in-frame clones only, not all of them. The sample lists about 130,000 clones; over 80% were seen once. The record originates from a study of T cell responses to AZD1222 COVID-19 vaccine. Study results and caveats: The span of vaccine-associated CD4 TCRs extended across spike, with dominance at 160-218 and 743-854. The donors showed a predominance of white British ancestry and of females, with possible underestimation of clonal diversity. Only a handful of AZD1222 recipients, more than 5 in all, had baseline seropositivity.

J is TRBJ2-2 and V is TRBV12-3 or TRBV12-4; D may match TRBD1 or TRBD2 (5 bases each). The material sequenced was peripheral blood, taken 28 days after the second AZD1222 dose. The sequence was obtained from an adult who received the AZD1222 COVID-19 vaccine. Here the CDR3 reads CASSWGSTGELFF. Here the CDR3 DNA reads TGTGCCAGCAGTTGGGGGAGCACCGGGGAGCTGTTTTTT.